This T cell receptor beta chain was profiled in a study of blood T cell repertoires in COVID-19. This clone turned up a few times. From germline, CDR1 is ENHRY and CDR2 SYGVKD. The CDR3 totals 17 residues. V dropped 0 bases and J dropped 5 bases, with 16 bases sitting between them. Original analysis: Amplifying reference gene primers gave estimates of nucleated cell counts. Using immunoSEQ multiplex PCR, the repertoire was profiled, and TCRdb retains in-frame clones only, with some absent. V and J calls plus clone size are reproduced from that table; the DNA served to infer D and trimming. The sample lists under 200,000 clones; 70% to 80% were seen once.

The sequenced material came from peripheral blood. The chain couples TRBV10-3 to TRBJ1-4; D is possibly TRBD1 (6 bases). The TCR was taken from a woman in her thirties or forties with COVID-19, enrolled during active disease. CDR3 region: CAISESPVDSSNEKLFF. For the CDR3, the DNA is TGTGCCATCAGTGAGTCCCCCGTGGACAGTTCAAATGAAAAACTGTTTTTT.